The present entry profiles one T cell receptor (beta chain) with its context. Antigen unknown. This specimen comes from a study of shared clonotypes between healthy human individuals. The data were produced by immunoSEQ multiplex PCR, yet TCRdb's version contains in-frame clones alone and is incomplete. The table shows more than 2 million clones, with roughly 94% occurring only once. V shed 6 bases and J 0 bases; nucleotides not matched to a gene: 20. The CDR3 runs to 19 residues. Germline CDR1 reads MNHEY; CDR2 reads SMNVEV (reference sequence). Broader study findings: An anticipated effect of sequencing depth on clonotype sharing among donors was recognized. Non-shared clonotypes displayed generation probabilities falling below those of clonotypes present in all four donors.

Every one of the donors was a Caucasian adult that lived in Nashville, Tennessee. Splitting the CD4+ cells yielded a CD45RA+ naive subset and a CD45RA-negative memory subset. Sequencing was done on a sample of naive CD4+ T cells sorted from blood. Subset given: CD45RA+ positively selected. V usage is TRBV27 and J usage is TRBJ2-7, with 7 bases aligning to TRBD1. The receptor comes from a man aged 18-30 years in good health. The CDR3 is CASRPADRTLLRHSYEQYF. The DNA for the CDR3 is TGTGCCAGCAGACCGGCGGACAGGACACTTTTACGACACTCCTACGAGCAGTACTTC.